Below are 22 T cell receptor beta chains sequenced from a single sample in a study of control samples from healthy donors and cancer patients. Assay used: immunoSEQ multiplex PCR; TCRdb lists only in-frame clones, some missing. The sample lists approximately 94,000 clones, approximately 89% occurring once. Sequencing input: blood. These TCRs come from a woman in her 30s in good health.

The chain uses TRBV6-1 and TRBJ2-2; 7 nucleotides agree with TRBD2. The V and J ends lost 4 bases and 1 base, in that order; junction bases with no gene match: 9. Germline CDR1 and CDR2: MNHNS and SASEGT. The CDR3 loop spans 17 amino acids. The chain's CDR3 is CASSAPGGGLNTGELFF. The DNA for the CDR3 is TGTGCCAGCAGTGCCCCGGGAGGAGGCTTGAACACCGGGGAGCTGTTTTTT.

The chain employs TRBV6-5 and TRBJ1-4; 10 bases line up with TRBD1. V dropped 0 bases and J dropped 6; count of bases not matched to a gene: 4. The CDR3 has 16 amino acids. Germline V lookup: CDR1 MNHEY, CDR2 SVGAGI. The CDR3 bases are TGTGCCAGCAGTTACTCGATGGGGACAGGGGATGAAAAACTGTTTTTT. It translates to CASSYSMGTGDEKLFF.

DNA of the CDR3: TGTGCCAGCTCACCGCCTGCCAGGGGGAACACTGAAGCTTTCTTT. Translating it yields CASSPPARGNTEAFF. This sequence joins TRBV18 and TRBJ1-1; possible D gene TRBD1, 6 bases. Germline V gene sequence: CDR1 KGHSH, CDR2 LQKENI. The CDR3 covers 15 residues. Between the trimmed V and J ends, which lost 3 bases and 1 base, there was a span of 12 bases.

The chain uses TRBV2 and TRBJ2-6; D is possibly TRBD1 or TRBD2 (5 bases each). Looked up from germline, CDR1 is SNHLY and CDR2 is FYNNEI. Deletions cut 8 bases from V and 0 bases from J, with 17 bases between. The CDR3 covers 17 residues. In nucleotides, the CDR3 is TGTGCCAGCCAACGGGACCTTTCAAGCTCTGGGGCCAACGTCCTGACTTTC. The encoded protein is CASQRDLSSSGANVLTF.

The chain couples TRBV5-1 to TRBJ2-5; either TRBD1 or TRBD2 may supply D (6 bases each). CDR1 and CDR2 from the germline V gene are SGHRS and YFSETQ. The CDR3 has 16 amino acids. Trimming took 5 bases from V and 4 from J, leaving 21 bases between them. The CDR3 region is CASRPRGDGAIETQYF. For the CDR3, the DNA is TGCGCCAGCAGACCGAGGGGGGATGGGGCCATAGAGACCCAGTACTTC. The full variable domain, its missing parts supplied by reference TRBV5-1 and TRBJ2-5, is KAGVTQTPRYLIKTRGQQVTLSCSPISGHRSVSWYQQTPGQGLQFLFEYFSETQRNKGNFPGRFSGRQFSNSRSEMNVSTLELGDSALYLCASRPRGDGAIETQYFGPGTRLLVL.

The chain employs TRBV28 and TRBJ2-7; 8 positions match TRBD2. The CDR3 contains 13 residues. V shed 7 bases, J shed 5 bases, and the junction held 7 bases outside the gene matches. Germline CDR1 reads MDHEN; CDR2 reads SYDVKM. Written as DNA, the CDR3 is TGTGCCAGCAAATCGGGGGGGCTCCACGAGCAGTACTTC. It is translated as CASKSGGLHEQYF.

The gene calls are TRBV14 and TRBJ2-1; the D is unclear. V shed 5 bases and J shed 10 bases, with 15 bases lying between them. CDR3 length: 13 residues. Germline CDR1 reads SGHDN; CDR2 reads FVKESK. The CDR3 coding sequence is TGTGCCAGCAGCTTAACCCCCATCGGGGAGCAGTTCTTC. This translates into CASSLTPIGEQFF.

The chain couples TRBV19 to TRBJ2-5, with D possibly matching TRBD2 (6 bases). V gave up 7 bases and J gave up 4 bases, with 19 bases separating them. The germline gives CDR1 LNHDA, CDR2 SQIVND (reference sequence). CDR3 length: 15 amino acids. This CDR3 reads CASTYGQGGGETQYF. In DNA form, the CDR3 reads TGTGCCAGTACCTACGGGCAGGGAGGAGGAGAGACCCAGTACTTC.

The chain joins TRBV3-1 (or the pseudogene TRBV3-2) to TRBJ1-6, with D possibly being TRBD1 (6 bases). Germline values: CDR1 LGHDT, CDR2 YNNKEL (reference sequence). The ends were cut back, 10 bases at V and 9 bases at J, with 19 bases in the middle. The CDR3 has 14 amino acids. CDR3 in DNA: TGTGCCACCCAGCCACACAGGGAAAGTTCACCCCTCCACTTT. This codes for CATQPHRESSPLHF.

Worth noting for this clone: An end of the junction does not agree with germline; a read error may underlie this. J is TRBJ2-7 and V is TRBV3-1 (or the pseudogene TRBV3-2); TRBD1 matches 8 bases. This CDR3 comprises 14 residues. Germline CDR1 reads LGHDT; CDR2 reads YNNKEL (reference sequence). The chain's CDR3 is CTSSQGQGAGEQYF. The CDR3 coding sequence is TGTACCAGCAGCCAAGGTCAGGGGGCGGGGGAGCAGTACTTC.

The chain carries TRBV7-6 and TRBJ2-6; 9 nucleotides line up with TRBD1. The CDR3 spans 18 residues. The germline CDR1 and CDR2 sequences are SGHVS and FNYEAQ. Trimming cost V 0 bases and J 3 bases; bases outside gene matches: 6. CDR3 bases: TGTGCCAGCAGCTTAGCCACCGGGACAGGGTTTGGGGCCAACGTCCTGACTTTC. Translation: CASSLATGTGFGANVLTF.

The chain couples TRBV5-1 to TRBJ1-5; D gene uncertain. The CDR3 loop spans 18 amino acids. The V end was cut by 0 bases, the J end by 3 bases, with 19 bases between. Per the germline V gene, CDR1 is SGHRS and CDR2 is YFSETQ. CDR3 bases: TGCGCCAGCAGCTTGGCCCCATCGGCGGCAGCTAACAATCAGCCCCAGCATTTT. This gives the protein CASSLAPSAAANNQPQHF.

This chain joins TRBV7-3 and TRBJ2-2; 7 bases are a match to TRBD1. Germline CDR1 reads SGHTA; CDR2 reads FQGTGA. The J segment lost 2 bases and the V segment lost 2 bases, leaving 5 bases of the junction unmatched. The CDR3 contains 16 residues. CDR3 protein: CASSLVGTANTGELFF. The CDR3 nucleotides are TGTGCCAGCAGCTTAGTGGGGACAGCTAACACCGGGGAGCTGTTTTTT. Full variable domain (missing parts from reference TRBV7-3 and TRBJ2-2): GAGVSQTPSNKVTEKGKYVELRCDPISGHTALYWYRQSLGQGPEFLIYFQGTGAADDSGLPNDRFFAVRPEGSVSTLKIQRTERGDSAVYLCASSLVGTANTGELFFGEGSRLTVL.

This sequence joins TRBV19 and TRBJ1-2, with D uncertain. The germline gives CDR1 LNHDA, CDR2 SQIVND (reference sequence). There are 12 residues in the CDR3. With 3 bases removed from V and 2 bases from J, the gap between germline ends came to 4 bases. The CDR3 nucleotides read TGTGCCAGTAGTATGATGAACTATGGCTACACCTTC. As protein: CASSMMNYGYTF. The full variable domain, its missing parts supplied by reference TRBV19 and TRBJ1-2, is DGGITQSPKYLFRKEGQNVTLSCEQNLNHDAMYWYRQDPGQGLRLIYYSQIVNDFQKGDIAEGYSVSREKKESFPLTVTSAQKNPTAFYLCASSMMNYGYTFGSGTRLTVV.

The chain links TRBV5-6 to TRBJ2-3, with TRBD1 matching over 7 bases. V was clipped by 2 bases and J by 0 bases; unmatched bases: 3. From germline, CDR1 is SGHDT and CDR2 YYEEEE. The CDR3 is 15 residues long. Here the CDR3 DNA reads TGTGCCAGCAGCTTCCGACAGGGAAGCACAGATACGCAGTATTTT. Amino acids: CASSFRQGSTDTQYF.

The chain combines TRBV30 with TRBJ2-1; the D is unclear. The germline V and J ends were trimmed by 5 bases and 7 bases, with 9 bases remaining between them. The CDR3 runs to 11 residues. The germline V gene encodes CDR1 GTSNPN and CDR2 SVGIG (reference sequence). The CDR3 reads CAWSVLNEQFF. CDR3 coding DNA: TGTGCCTGGTCAGTATTAAATGAGCAGTTCTTC.

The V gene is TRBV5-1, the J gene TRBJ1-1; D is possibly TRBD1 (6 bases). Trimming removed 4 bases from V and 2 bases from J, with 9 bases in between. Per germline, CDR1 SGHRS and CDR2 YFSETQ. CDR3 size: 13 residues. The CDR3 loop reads CASSLGTNTEAFF. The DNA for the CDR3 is TGCGCCAGCAGCCTTGGGACAAACACTGAAGCTTTCTTT. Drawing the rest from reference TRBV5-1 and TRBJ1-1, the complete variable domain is KAGVTQTPRYLIKTRGQQVTLSCSPISGHRSVSWYQQTPGQGLQFLFEYFSETQRNKGNFPGRFSGRQFSNSRSEMNVSTLELGDSALYLCASSLGTNTEAFFGQGTRLTVV.

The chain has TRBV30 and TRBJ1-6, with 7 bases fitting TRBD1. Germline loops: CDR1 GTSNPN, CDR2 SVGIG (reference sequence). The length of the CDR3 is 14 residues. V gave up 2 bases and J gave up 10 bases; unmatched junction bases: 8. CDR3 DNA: TGTGCCTGGAGTCGTAAGGCAGGGGGATCACCCCTCCACTTT. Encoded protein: CAWSRKAGGSPLHF.

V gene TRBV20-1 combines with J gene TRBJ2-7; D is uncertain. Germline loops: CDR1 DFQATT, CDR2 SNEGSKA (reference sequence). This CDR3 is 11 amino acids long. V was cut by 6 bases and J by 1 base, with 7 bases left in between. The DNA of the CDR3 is TGCAGTGCCTTCCTGTCCTACGAGCAGTACTTC. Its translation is CSAFLSYEQYF.

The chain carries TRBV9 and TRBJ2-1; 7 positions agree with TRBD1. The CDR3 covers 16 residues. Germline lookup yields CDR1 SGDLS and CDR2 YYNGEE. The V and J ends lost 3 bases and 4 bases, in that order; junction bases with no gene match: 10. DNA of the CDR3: TGTGCCAGCAGCGCACAAAATCAGGACAGGTACAATGAGCAGTTCTTC. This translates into CASSAQNQDRYNEQFF.

The CDR3 reads CASSTRDGNTEAFF. CDR3 bases: TGTGCCAGCTCAACCCGGGACGGGAACACTGAAGCTTTCTTT. The rearrangement links TRBV18 to TRBJ1-1; TRBD1 might be the D (5 bases). Per germline, CDR1 KGHSH and CDR2 LQKENI. Trimming removed 5 bases at V and 1 base at J, with 11 bases between. This CDR3 contains 14 residues. Based on the CDR3 plus reference TRBV18 and TRBJ1-1, the full variable domain is NAGVMQNPRHLVRRRGQEARLRCSPMKGHSHVYWYRQLPEEGLKFMVYLQKENIIDESGMPKERFSAEFPKEGPSILRIQQVVRGDSAAYFCASSTRDGNTEAFFGQGTRLTVV.

The CDR3 region has the DNA TGTGCCAGTAGTGTAGGGATTACCGGGGAGCTGTTTTTT. This gives the protein CASSVGITGELFF. The chain links TRBV19 to TRBJ2-2; D remains ambiguous. The CDR3 length is 13 residues. V shed 5 bases and J shed 5 bases, with 9 bases lying between them. The germline gives CDR1 LNHDA, CDR2 SQIVND (reference sequence).